These T cell receptor beta chains were read from a single sample in a study of blood T cell repertoires in COVID-19. The assay was immunoSEQ multiplex PCR, and TCRdb's table has in-frame clones only and misses some. Of 150,000 to 200,000 clones in the sample, 89% were seen once. Sequencing input: peripheral blood. The receptor set was obtained from a man aged 60-69 years with acute or convalescent COVID-19. CDR3s include the opening cysteine and the closing phenylalanine or tryptophan. The D gene is left open where the match is weak. The size of a clone is reported for some rows only, either as once, few or many, or as a class for expanded clones.

TRBJ2-7	TRBV13	-	TRBD1	TGTGCCAGCAGCCTCTCGACAGGGACAGTCTACGAGCAGTACTTC	CASSLSTGTVYEQYF
TRBJ1-1	TRBV3-1/TRBV3-2	-	-	TGTGCCAGCAGCCAAGTGCAGTCTGAAGCTTTCTTT	CASSQVQSEAFF
TRBJ2-2	TRBV10-1	-	-	TGCGCCAGCAGTACCCAGACCGGGGAGCTGTTTTTT	CASSTQTGELFF
TRBJ2-5	TRBV11-1	-	-	TGTGCCAGCAGACCTATTGCGGCAGAGACCCAGTACTTC	CASRPIAAETQYF
TRBJ1-5	TRBV6-2/TRBV6-3	-	TRBD1	TGTGCCAGCAGCCCCGCGTGGGGACAGGCTCAGCCCCAGCATTTT	CASSPAWGQAQPQHF
TRBJ1-4	TRBV5-8	-	TRBD1	TGTGCCAGCAGCTTGGGGCAGGGGGGAAAACTGTTTTTT	CASSLGQGGKLFF
TRBJ1-5	TRBV6-1	-	-	TGTGCCAGCAGTGAAGGAGACAATCAGCCCCAGCATTTT	CASSEGDNQPQHF
TRBJ1-1	TRBV7-9	-	TRBD1	TGTGCCAGCAGCTCGACAGGGGAGGCTGAAGCTTTCTTT	CASSSTGEAEAFF
TRBJ2-2	TRBV5-1	-	TRBD1	TGCGCCAGCAGCTCCACAGGGGGATCCGGGGAGCTGTTTTTT	CASSSTGGSGELFF
TRBJ1-2	TRBV6-6	once	TRBD1	TGTGCCAGCAGTCCCAATACCGGGACAGTCTCCTATGGCTACACCTTC	CASSPNTGTVSYGYTF
TRBJ2-3	TRBV15	-	-	TGTGCCACCGAGGGGGGGGTCAACACAGATACGCAGTATTTT	CATEGGVNTDTQYF
TRBJ1-1	TRBV4-2	-	-	TGTGCCAGCAGCCCCCCGAGCGGAACTGAAGCTTTCTTT	CASSPPSGTEAFF
TRBJ2-7	TRBV14	-	-	TGTGCCAGCAGCCAAAATCTAGCAAACCACGAGCAGTACTTC	CASSQNLANHEQYF
TRBJ1-1	TRBV7-9	-	-	TGTGCCAGCAGCGCCGAGGGGACTAGGGAAGCTTTCTTT	CASSAEGTREAFF
TRBJ2-7	TRBV6-1	many	-	TGTGCCAGCAGTGAACGACATCCCTACGAGCAGTACTTC	CASSERHPYEQYF
TRBJ2-1	TRBV9	-	TRBD2	TGTGCCAGCAGCCCCGGGACTAGCGGGCTTAATGAGCAGTTCTTC	CASSPGTSGLNEQFF
TRBJ1-1	TRBV7-3	-	-	TGTGCCAGCAGCCCCCACGGGGGGTATTTCACTGAAGCTTTCTTT	CASSPHGGYFTEAFF
TRBJ2-7	TRBV9	-	-	TGTGCCAGCAGCGTAGCCAGGAACGGGGGTGAGCAGTACTTC	CASSVARNGGEQYF
TRBJ1-2	TRBV4-1	-	-	TGCGCCAGCAGCAACAGGCAGACATCCCTGGGAGGAAGGTATGGCTACACCTTC	CASSNRQTSLGGRYGYTF
TRBJ2-7	TRBV4-1	-	-	TGCGCCAGCAGCCAGGGGAACAGGGTTTACGAGCAGTACTTC	CASSQGNRVYEQYF
TRBJ1-2	TRBV2	-	-	TGTGCCAGCAGTGAAGGTCCAACAGGATTCTATGGCTACACCTTC	CASSEGPTGFYGYTF
TRBJ1-2	TRBV19	-	TRBD1	TGTGCCAGTAGGGCCGGGACAGGGAATGGCTACACCTTC	CASRAGTGNGYTF
TRBJ1-2	TRBV5-5	-	-	TGTGCCAGCAGCTTTATCTCTTTAGGCTTGAGCGGGGGCTACACCTTC	CASSFISLGLSGGYTF
TRBJ2-3	TRBV24-1	-	TRBD2	TGTGCCACCAGTGATTTCACTAGCGGGGAAGAACGTACGCAGTATTTT	CATSDFTSGEERTQYF
TRBJ2-3	TRBV5-4	-	-	TGTGCCAGCAGCTTATTTAGGGGTGCAGATACGCAGTATTTT	CASSLFRGADTQYF
TRBJ1-2	TRBV4-3	once	-	TGCGCCAGCAGCCAAGAAAGGCAGGGAGGGAACTATGGCTACACCTTC	CASSQERQGGNYGYTF
TRBJ2-4	TRBV3-1/TRBV3-2	-	-	TGTGCCAGCAGCCAAGATTTGGCAAACATTCAGTACTTC	CASSQDLANIQYF
TRBJ2-1	TRBV2	-	-	TGTGCCAGCAGTTGGACTCTTGGGCAGTTCTTC	CASSWTLGQFF
TRBJ1-6	TRBV19	few	-	TGTGCCAGTAGAATCTCAGGACAGCATAATTCACCCCTCCACTTT	CASRISGQHNSPLHF
TRBJ1-6	TRBV7-2	-	-	TGTGCCAGCAGCTTAGCTGGACAGAAAGGATCACCCCTCCACTTT	CASSLAGQKGSPLHF
TRBJ2-7	TRBV3-1/TRBV3-2	-	TRBD2	TGTGCCAGCAGCTCCGTTGCGGGAGGGCCCTACGAGCAGTACTTC	CASSSVAGGPYEQYF
TRBJ2-2	TRBV7-9	-	TRBD1	TGTGCCAGCAGCCGAGGACAGGGTCACGGGGAGCTGTTTTTT	CASSRGQGHGELFF
TRBJ2-7	TRBV21-1	-	-	TGTGCCAGCAGCAAAGTGGGAACAGGGAAAGGCGAGCAGTACTTC	CASSKVGTGKGEQYF
TRBJ1-2	TRBV25-1	-	TRBD1	TGTGCCAGCAGTGAGTGGGACAGGGAAGGGGTAGGCTACACCTTC	CASSEWDREGVGYTF
TRBJ1-6	TRBV30	few	TRBD1	TGTGCCTGGTCTAGACAGGGTCTTTCCTCACCCCTCCACTTT	CAWSRQGLSSPLHF
TRBJ1-1	TRBV7-9	-	TRBD1	TGTGCCAGCAGTCGAAATACAGGGGGCTGGGTGGGCACTGAAGCTTTCTTT	CASSRNTGGWVGTEAFF
TRBJ2-2	TRBV7-2	-	TRBD1	TGTGCCAGCAGCTTAGAGGGGGCCAGCGTCGGGGAGCTGTTTTTT	CASSLEGASVGELFF